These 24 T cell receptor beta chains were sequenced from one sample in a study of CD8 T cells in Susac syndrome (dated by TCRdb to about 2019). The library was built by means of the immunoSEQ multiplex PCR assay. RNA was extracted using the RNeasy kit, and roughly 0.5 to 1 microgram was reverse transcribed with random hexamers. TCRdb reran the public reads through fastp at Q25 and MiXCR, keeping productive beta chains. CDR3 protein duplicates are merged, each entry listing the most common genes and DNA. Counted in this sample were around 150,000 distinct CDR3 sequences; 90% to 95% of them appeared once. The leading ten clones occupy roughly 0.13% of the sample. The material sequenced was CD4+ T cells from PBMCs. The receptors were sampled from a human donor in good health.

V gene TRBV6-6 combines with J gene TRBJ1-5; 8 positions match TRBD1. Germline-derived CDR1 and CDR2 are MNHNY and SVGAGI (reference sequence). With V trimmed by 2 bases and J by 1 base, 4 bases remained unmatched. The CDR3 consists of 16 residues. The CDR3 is CASSYLQGASNQPQHF. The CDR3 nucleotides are TGTGCCAGCAGTTACCTCCAGGGGGCGAGCAATCAGCCCCAGCATTTT.

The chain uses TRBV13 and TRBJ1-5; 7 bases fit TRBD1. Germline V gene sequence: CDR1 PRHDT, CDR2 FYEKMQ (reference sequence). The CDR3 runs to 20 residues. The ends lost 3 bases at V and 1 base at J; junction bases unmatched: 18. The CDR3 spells CASSLRVFGSETGSNQPQHF. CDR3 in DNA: TGTGCCAGCAGCTTGAGGGTGTTCGGGTCCGAGACAGGGAGCAATCAGCCCCAGCATTTT.

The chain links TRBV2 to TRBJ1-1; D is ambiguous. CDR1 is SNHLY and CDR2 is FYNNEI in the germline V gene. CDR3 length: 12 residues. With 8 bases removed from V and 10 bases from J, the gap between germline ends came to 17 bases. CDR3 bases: TGTGCCAGCGGGATGGCGGTCCCGGGAGCTTTCTTT. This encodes CASGMAVPGAFF. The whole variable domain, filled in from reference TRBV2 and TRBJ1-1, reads EPEVTQTPSHQVTQMGQEVILRCVPISNHLYFYWYRQILGQKVEFLVSFYNNEISEKSEIFDDQFSVERPDGSNFTLKIRSTKLEDSAMYFCASGMAVPGAFFGQGTRLTVV.

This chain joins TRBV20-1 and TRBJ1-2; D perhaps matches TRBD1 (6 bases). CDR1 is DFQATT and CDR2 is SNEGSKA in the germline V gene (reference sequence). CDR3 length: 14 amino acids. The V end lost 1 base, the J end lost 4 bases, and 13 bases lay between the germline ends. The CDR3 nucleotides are TGCAGTGCTAGAGGGGACAACCCGCTCTATGGCTACACCTTC. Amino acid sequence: CSARGDNPLYGYTF.

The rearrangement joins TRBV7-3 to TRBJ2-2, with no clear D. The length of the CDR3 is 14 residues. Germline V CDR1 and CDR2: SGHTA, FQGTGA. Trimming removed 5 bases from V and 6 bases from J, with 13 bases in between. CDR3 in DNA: TGTGCCAGCAGCCCGGACCCTCAGTCCGGGGAGCTGTTTTTT. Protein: CASSPDPQSGELFF.

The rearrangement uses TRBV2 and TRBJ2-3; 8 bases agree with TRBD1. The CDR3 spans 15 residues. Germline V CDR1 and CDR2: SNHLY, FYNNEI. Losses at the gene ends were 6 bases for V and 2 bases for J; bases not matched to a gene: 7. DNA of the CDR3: TGTGCCAGCAGGGGACAGGCGACCCCCACAGATACGCAGTATTTT. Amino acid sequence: CASRGQATPTDTQYF.

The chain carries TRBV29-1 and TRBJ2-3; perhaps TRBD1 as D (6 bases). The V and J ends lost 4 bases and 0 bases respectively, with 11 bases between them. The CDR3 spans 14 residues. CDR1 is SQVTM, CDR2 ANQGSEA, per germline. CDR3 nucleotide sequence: TGCAGCGTTGCCACAGGGTCTAGCACAGATACGCAGTATTTT. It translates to CSVATGSSTDTQYF.

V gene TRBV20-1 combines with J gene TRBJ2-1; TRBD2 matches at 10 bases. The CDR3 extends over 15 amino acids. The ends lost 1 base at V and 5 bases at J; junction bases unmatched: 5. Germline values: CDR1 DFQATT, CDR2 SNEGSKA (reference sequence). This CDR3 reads CSARVRTSGDNEQFF. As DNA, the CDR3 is TGCAGTGCTAGAGTGAGGACTAGCGGAGACAATGAGCAGTTCTTC.

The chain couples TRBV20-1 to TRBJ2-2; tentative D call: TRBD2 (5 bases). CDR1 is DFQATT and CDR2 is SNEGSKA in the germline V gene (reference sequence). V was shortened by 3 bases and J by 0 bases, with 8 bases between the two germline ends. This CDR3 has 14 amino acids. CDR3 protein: CSASSGTNTGELFF. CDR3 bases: TGCAGTGCTAGTTCGGGAACGAACACCGGGGAGCTGTTTTTT.

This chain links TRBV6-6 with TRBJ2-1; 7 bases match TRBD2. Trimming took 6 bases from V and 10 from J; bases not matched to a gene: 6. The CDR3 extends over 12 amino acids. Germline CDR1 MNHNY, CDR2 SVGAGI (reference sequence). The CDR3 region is CASSPISGEQFF. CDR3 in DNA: TGTGCCAGCAGCCCCATTAGCGGGGAGCAGTTCTTC.

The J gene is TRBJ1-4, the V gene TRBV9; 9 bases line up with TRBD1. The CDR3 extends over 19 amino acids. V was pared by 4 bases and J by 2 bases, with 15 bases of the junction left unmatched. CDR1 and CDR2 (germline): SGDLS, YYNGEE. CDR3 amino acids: CASSPTPTDRGGTNEKLFF. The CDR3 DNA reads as TGTGCCAGCAGCCCCACTCCAACGGACAGGGGTGGCACTAATGAAAAACTGTTTTTT.

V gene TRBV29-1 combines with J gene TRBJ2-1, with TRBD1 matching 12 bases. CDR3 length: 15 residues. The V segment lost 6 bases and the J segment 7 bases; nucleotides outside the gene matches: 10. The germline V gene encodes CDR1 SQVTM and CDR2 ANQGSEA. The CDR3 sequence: CSVETGTGGLNEQFF. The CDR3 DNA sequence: TGCAGCGTAGAGACCGGGACAGGGGGCCTGAATGAGCAGTTCTTC.

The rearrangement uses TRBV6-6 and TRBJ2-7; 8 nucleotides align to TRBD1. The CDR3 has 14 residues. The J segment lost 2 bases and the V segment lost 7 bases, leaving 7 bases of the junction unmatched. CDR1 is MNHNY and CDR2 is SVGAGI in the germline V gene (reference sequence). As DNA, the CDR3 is TGTGCCAGCAACCTTGGACAGGGAGCCTACGAGCAGTACTTC. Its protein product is CASNLGQGAYEQYF.

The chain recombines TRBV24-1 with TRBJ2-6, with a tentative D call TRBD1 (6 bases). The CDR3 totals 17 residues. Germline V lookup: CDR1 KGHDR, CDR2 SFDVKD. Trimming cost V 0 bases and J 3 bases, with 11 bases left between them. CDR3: CATSDLTRGDGANVLTF. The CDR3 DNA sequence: TGTGCCACCAGTGATTTGACCAGGGGAGATGGGGCCAACGTCCTGACTTTC.

This CDR3 is CSARRFGTGGNGYTF. The CDR3 DNA sequence: TGCAGTGCTCGCCGTTTTGGGACAGGGGGTAATGGCTACACCTTC. This chain links TRBV20-1 with TRBJ1-2, with 11 bases fitting TRBD1. The trim removed 5 bases at V and 6 bases at J, leaving 11 bases unmatched. The CDR3 is 15 residues long. Germline CDR1 reads DFQATT; CDR2 reads SNEGSKA (reference sequence).

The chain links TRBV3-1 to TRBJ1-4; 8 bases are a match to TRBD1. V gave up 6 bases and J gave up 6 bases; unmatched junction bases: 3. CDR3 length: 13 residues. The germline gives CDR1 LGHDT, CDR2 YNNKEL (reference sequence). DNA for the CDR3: TGTGCCAGCAGAGGGACAGGCTATGAAAAACTGTTTTTT. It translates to CASRGTGYEKLFF.

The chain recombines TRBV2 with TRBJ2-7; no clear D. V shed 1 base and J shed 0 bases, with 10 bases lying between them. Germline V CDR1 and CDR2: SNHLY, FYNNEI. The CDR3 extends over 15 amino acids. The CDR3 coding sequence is TGTGCCAGCAGTGAAGTCTGGACCCGCTCCTACGAGCAGTACTTC. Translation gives CASSEVWTRSYEQYF.

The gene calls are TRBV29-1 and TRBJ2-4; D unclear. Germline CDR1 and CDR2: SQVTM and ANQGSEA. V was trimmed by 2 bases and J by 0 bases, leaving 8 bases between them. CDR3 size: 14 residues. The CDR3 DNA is TGCAGCGTTGAACTGTTACTAGCCAAAAACATTCAGTACTTC. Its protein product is CSVELLLAKNIQYF.

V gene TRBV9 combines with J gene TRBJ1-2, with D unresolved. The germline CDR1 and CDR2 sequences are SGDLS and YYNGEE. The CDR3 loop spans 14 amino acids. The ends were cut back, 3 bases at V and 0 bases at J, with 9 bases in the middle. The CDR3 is CASSAGGPNYGYTF. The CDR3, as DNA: TGTGCCAGCAGCGCTGGAGGACCTAACTATGGCTACACCTTC.

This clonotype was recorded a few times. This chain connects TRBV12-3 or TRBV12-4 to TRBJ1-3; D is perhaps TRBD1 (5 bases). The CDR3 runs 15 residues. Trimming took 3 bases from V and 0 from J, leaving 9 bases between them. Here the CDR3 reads CASSFGGGSGNTIYF. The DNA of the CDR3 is TGTGCCAGCAGTTTCGGGGGAGGCTCTGGAAACACCATATATTTT.

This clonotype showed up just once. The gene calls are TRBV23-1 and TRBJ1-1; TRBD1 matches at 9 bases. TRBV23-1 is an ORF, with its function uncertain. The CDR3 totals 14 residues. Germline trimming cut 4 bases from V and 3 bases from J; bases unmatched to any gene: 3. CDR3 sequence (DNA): TGCGCCAGCAGTCGCGGGGACAGGGACACTGAAGCTTTCTTT. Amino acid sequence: CASSRGDRDTEAFF.

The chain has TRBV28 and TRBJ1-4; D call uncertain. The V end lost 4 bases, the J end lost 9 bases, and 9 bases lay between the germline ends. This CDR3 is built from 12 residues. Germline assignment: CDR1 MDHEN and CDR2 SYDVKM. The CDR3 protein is CASSSGPQKLFF. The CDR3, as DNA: TGTGCCAGCAGTTCCGGGCCGCAAAAACTGTTTTTT.

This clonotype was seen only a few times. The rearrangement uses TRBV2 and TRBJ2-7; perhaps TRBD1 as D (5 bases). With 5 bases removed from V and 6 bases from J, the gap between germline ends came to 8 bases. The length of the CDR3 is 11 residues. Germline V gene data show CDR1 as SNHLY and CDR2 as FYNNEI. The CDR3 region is CASSYDSEQYF. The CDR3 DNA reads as TGTGCCAGCAGTTATGACAGCGAGCAGTACTTC. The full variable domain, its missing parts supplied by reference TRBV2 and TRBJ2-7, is EPEVTQTPSHQVTQMGQEVILRCVPISNHLYFYWYRQILGQKVEFLVSFYNNEISEKSEIFDDQFSVERPDGSNFTLKIRSTKLEDSAMYFCASSYDSEQYFGPGTRLTVT.

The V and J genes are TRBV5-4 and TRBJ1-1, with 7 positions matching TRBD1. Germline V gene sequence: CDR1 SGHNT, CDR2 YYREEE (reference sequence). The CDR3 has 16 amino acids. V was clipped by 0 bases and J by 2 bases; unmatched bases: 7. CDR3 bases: TGTGCCAGCAGCTTGGCCGCAGGGGGAGACAACACTGAAGCTTTCTTT. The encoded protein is CASSLAAGGDNTEAFF.